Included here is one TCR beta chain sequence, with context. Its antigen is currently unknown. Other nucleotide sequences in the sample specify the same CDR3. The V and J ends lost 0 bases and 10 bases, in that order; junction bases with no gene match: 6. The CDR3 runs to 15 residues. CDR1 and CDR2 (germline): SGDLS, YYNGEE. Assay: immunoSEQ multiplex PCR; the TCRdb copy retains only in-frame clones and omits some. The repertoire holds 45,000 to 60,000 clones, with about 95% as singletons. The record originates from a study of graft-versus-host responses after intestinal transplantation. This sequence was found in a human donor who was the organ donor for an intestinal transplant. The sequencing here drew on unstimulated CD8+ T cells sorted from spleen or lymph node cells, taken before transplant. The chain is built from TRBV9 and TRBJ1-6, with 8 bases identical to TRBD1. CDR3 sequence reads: CASSVEGTGESPLHF. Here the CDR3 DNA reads TGTGCCAGCAGCGTAGAAGGGACAGGTGAATCACCCCTCCACTTT.